Below are 18 T cell receptor beta chains sequenced from a single sample in a study of T cells in Graves' hyperthyroidism and ophthalmopathy. Amplification yielded TCR beta CDR3 regions, with RNA transcripts as the source. The HTBI set primed first-round TCR CDR3 RT-PCR. Each CDR3 protein gets one entry after TCRdb re-called the multiplex PCR reads with MiXCR. The sample lists under 350,000 distinct CDR3 sequences; 17% were seen once. The sample taken for sequencing was blood. The source is a woman aged 60 to 75 with Graves' ophthalmopathy.

This clonotype was detected many times. This chain connects TRBV7-8 to TRBJ1-2; perhaps TRBD1 as D (6 bases). CDR3 length: 14 amino acids. Germline values: CDR1 SGHVS, CDR2 FQNEAQ. V lost 2 bases and J lost 4, with 11 bases in between. CDR3 sequence reads: CASSLNKGGYGYTF. The DNA for the CDR3 is TGTGCCAGCAGCTTAAATAAAGGGGGCTATGGCTACACCTTC.

This clonotype was observed a few times. The rearrangement uses TRBV20-1 and TRBJ2-7; D unresolved. Germline-derived CDR1 and CDR2 are DFQATT and SNEGSKA (reference sequence). Trimming removed 6 bases at V and 6 bases at J, with 12 bases between. CDR3 size: 11 residues. The chain's CDR3 is CSAKSSFEQYF. The DNA of the CDR3 is TGCAGTGCCAAGAGTTCGTTCGAGCAGTACTTC.

The chain uses TRBV5-1 and TRBJ1-3; 7 positions agree with TRBD1. Unmatched junction bases numbered 4, after V lost 0 bases and J lost 4 bases. CDR3 length: 15 residues. Germline lookup yields CDR1 SGHRS and CDR2 YFSETQ. For the CDR3, the DNA is TGCGCCAGCAGCTTGGAGGGGGCGGCAGGAAACACCATATATTTT. Its protein is CASSLEGAAGNTIYF.

The rearrangement uses TRBV29-1 and TRBJ2-3, with 8 bases that match TRBD2. J lost 1 base, V lost 6 bases, and 3 bases had no gene match. Germline assignment: CDR1 SQVTM and CDR2 ANQGSEA. The CDR3 contains 13 residues. The CDR3 loop is CSVPTSGTDTQYF. CDR3 coding DNA: TGCAGCGTACCGACTAGCGGCACAGATACGCAGTATTTT.

Points on this clonotype: The junction departs from the called germline gene at one end, perhaps through a read error. The chain uses TRBV6-5 and TRBJ1-2, with a possible D match to TRBD1 (5 bases). The CDR3 is 18 amino acids. CDR1 is MNHEY, CDR2 SVGAGI, per germline. CDR3 loop: CASSYGGPQHNTNYDYTF. The DNA for the CDR3 is TGTGCCAGCAGTTACGGGGGTCCTCAACATAACACTAACTATGACTACACCTTC.

The gene calls are TRBV11-2 and TRBJ1-6; a weak D match, TRBD1 (6 bases). Deletions cut 2 bases from V and 10 bases from J, with 18 bases between. Germline CDR1 SGHAT, CDR2 FQNNGV. CDR3 length: 16 residues. CDR3 amino acids: CASSLLEGGVWSPLHF. CDR3 coding DNA: TGTGCCAGCAGCTTACTGGAGGGGGGGGTTTGGTCACCCCTCCACTTT.

This clonotype came up many times. The chain employs TRBV20-1 and TRBJ1-5, with D possibly matching TRBD1 (5 bases). This CDR3 spans 12 amino acids. V lost 6 bases, J lost 2 bases, and 8 bases lay in between. Per germline, CDR1 DFQATT and CDR2 SNEGSKA (reference sequence). Here the CDR3 reads CSAWDGNQPQHF. The CDR3 region has the DNA TGCAGTGCCTGGGACGGCAATCAGCCCCAGCATTTT.

The sample holds many counts of this clonotype. The rearrangement uses TRBV29-1 and TRBJ2-5; 9 positions match TRBD2. CDR1 and CDR2 from the germline V gene are SQVTM and ANQGSEA. After removal of 4 bases from V and 0 bases from J, the junction contained 0 bases not matched to a gene. This CDR3 is 13 amino acids long. CDR3 in DNA: TGCAGCGTTGGACTAGCGGACCAAGAGACCCAGTACTTC. Amino acids: CSVGLADQETQYF.

Many counts were recorded for this clonotype. The gene calls are TRBV29-1 and TRBJ2-5, with TRBD2 matching over 8 bases. The CDR3 has 13 residues. Trimming at V came to 7 bases and at J to 7 bases, leaving 11 bases not matched to a gene. From germline, CDR1 is SQVTM and CDR2 ANQGSEA. CDR3 nucleotides: TGCAGCGGGACCGGGACTAGTCTTTCGACCCAGTACTTC. Encoded protein: CSGTGTSLSTQYF.

There are many counts of this clonotype. This chain connects TRBV5-1 to TRBJ2-1, with 8 bases matching TRBD2. The ends lost 0 bases at V and 2 bases at J; junction bases unmatched: 16. The CDR3 has 20 amino acids. Germline-derived CDR1 and CDR2 are SGHRS and YFSETQ. This CDR3 is CASSLASWSGAGGTYNEQFF. DNA of the CDR3: TGCGCCAGCAGCTTGGCGTCCTGGTCAGGGGCGGGGGGTACCTACAATGAGCAGTTCTTC.

This clonotype showed up many times. The rearrangement uses TRBV20-1 and TRBJ1-5; D not certain. This CDR3 is built from 12 residues. Looked up from germline, CDR1 is DFQATT and CDR2 is SNEGSKA (reference sequence). The V and J ends lost 6 bases and 6 bases respectively, with 12 bases between them. The DNA for the CDR3 is TGCAGTGCCAAGGGTGGCGGTCAGCCCCAGCATTTT. Amino acids: CSAKGGGQPQHF.

This clonotype was observed at least ten times. This sequence joins TRBV5-1 and TRBJ1-1; D remains ambiguous. The CDR3 length is 13 residues. V shed 4 bases and J shed 5 bases, with 12 bases lying between them. Germline assignment: CDR1 SGHRS and CDR2 YFSETQ. The CDR3 bases are TGCGCCAGCAGCCGCCGGGAGGGAACTGAAGCTTTCTTT. The encoded protein is CASSRREGTEAFF.

This clonotype was seen only a few times. This chain uses TRBV3-1 with TRBJ1-4, with D perhaps TRBD1 (6 bases). Looked up from germline, CDR1 is LGHDT and CDR2 is YNNKEL (reference sequence). Deletions cut 11 bases from V and 6 bases from J, with 22 bases between. The CDR3 spans 15 residues. The CDR3 nucleotides read TGTGCCGTAGGGGGGAACCGGGAGACCGATGAAAAACTGTTTTTT. It yields the protein CAVGGNRETDEKLFF.

This clonotype has more than one count but fewer than ten. The chain joins TRBV6-1 to TRBJ1-3; tentatively, D is TRBD1 (6 bases). V lost 5 bases and J lost 2, with 10 bases in between. The CDR3 sequence is 14 residues long. In germline, CDR1 is MNHNS, CDR2 SASEGT. The CDR3 region is CASSINRAGNTIYF. The CDR3 DNA reads as TGTGCCAGCAGTATAAACAGGGCTGGAAACACCATATATTTT.

The sample holds many counts of this clonotype. The genes are TRBV28 and TRBJ2-7; possible D gene TRBD1, 5 bases. Germline V gives CDR1 MDHEN, CDR2 SYDVKM. The CDR3 runs 17 residues. The V gene lost 3 bases and the J gene lost 2 bases, with 20 bases spanning the gap. The CDR3 loop is CASSLPAKDSYTYEQYF. The CDR3 nucleotides are TGTGCCAGCAGTTTGCCTGCAAAAGACAGTTATACCTACGAGCAGTACTTC. Full variable domain (missing parts from reference TRBV28 and TRBJ2-7): DVKVTQSSRYLVKRTGEKVFLECVQDMDHENMFWYRQDPGLGLRLIYFSYDVKMKEKGDIPEGYSVSREKKERFSLILESASTNQTSMYLCASSLPAKDSYTYEQYFGPGTRLTVT.

This clonotype was picked up many times. The V call is TRBV7-2, the J call TRBJ1-6; D is possibly TRBD1 (6 bases). The CDR3 contains 14 residues. CDR1 is SGHTA and CDR2 is FQGNSA in the germline V gene. The V and J ends lost 0 bases and 8 bases respectively, with 8 bases between them. The CDR3 is CASSLAGQYSPLHF. DNA for the CDR3: TGTGCCAGCAGCTTAGCCGGACAGTATTCACCCCTCCACTTT.

Ten or more counts support this clonotype. CDR3 sequence reads: CASSLGVQGIYEQYF. DNA for the CDR3: TGTGCCAGCAGCTTAGGTGTCCAGGGCATCTACGAGCAGTACTTC. The V call is TRBV7-9, the J call TRBJ2-7, with D perhaps TRBD1 (5 bases). The CDR3 is 15 residues long. The germline V gene encodes CDR1 SEHNR and CDR2 FQNEAQ (reference sequence). Between the trimmed V and J ends, which lost 1 base and 3 bases, there was a span of 13 bases.

The chain recombines TRBV5-8 with TRBJ2-1; D remains ambiguous. V dropped 6 bases and J dropped 6 bases, with 19 bases sitting between them. The CDR3 contains 15 residues. CDR1 and CDR2 (germline): SGHTS, YDEGEE. CDR3 amino acids: CASTMGTSNRNEQFF. The DNA of the CDR3 is TGTGCCAGCACTATGGGCACCTCTAACCGCAATGAGCAGTTCTTC.